This T cell receptor beta chain emerged from a study of cytomegalovirus exposure and HLA in healthy donors. Study details: In a previous analysis, approximately 110 million unique TCR beta sequences were found from 150 million to 200 million T cells.

Study-level results: Later analysis associated a missense DCLRE1C variant with TCR beta V- and J-gene trimming.

It was with 60 Vbeta and 13 Jbeta primers that the PCR ran. TCRdb's copy holds only in-frame clones and misses some; the assay was immunoSEQ multiplex PCR. The sample gives 80,000 to 100,000 clones, 69% of which show up once; approximately 1.1% is in the top ten. Regarding this clone: As yet, its antigen is unknown.

The V gene lost 3 bases and the J gene lost 8 bases, with 13 bases spanning the gap. The CDR3 loop spans 13 amino acids. Germline assignment: CDR1 MGHRA and CDR2 YSYEKL. The clonotype originates from a female donor in good health and CMV-seronegative. The chain recombines TRBV4-1 with TRBJ1-2; D not resolved. Sequenced input: PBMCs. The CDR3 reads CASSHPRRAGYTF. The CDR3 DNA follows: TGCGCCAGCAGCCACCCTCGGAGGGCAGGCTACACCTTC.